The clone carrying this TCR beta chain was counted a few times. Its antigen is still unknown. V was cut by 0 bases and J by 7 bases, with 9 bases left in between. The CDR3 sequence is 13 residues long. Germline CDR1 and CDR2: WNHNN and SYGVQD (reference sequence). These data are taken from a study of T cells in localized non-small cell lung cancer. Study outcomes and limitations: Without multi-region sequencing, intratumor heterogeneity could not be excluded. Patients showing higher blood T cell density tended to see longer overall survival.

Data came from immunoSEQ multiplex PCR; TCRdb stores just in-frame clones and leaves some out. This sample yields 23,000 or so clones, of which about 87% are seen a single time; approximately 10% belongs to the top ten. The V call is TRBV10-1, the J call TRBJ1-1; a possible D gene is TRBD1 (5 bases). The receptor was derived from a woman aged 35-75 years with stage III lung adenocarcinoma. The sequences come from peripheral blood mononuclear cells, collected before any cancer treatment. CDR3 DNA sequence: TGCGCCAGCAGTGAGTCGGGGGTAGATGAAGCTTTCTTT. Translation: CASSESGVDEAFF.